These T cell receptor beta chains were read from a single sample in a study of blood T cells in healthy people across ages. TCRdb called the 5' RACE reads again in MiXCR, with one record for every CDR3 protein. The table records fewer than 950,000 distinct CDR3 sequences, around 36% of them present only once. Sequenced material: blood. The receptors come from a man aged 18 to 35 in good health. Both conserved end residues are part of each CDR3. D genes are given only for firm matches. A clone size is listed for some rows: how often the clone was seen (once, few, many), or a class if it is expanded.

v_gene: TRBV6-5
len: 16
j_gene: TRBJ2-3
d_gene: -
abundance: -
CDR3aa: CASSRVTPGHTDTQYF
CDR3nt: TGTGCCAGCAGCAGAGTGACACCCGGACACACAGATACGCAGTATTTT

v_gene: TRBV25-1
len: 16
j_gene: TRBJ1-6
d_gene: -
abundance: -
CDR3aa: CVSSDGFSSYNSPLHF
CDR3nt: TGTGTCAGCAGTGACGGGTTCTCCTCCTATAATTCACCCCTCCACTTT

v_gene: TRBV6-1
len: 18
j_gene: TRBJ2-3
d_gene: -
abundance: few
CDR3aa: CASSEGIPERYGTDTQYF
CDR3nt: TGTGCCAGCAGTGAAGGGATCCCAGAGCGTTATGGCACAGATACGCAGTATTTT

v_gene: TRBV11-2
len: 17
j_gene: TRBJ2-7
d_gene: TRBD1
abundance: -
CDR3aa: CASSLGQGASIYNEQYF
CDR3nt: TGTGCCAGCAGCTTAGGACAGGGGGCCTCAATATACAATGAGCAGTACTTC

v_gene: TRBV29-1
len: 13
j_gene: TRBJ1-4
d_gene: TRBD1
abundance: -
CDR3aa: CSGTGQGSEKLFF
CDR3nt: TGCAGCGGCACGGGACAGGGGAGTGAAAAACTGTTTTTT

v_gene: TRBV20-1
len: 16
j_gene: TRBJ2-5
d_gene: -
abundance: many
CDR3aa: CSARAGLGRFEETQYF
CDR3nt: TGCAGTGCTAGAGCCGGTTTGGGCAGGTTCGAAGAGACCCAGTACTTC

v_gene: TRBV6-5
len: 15
j_gene: TRBJ2-3
d_gene: TRBD2
abundance: -
CDR3aa: CTSSSGASGEDTQYF
CDR3nt: TGTACCAGCAGTTCGGGGGCTAGCGGGGAAGATACGCAGTATTTT

v_gene: TRBV13
len: 14
j_gene: TRBJ2-1
d_gene: -
abundance: -
CDR3aa: CASILGLARNEQFF
CDR3nt: -

v_gene: TRBV19
len: 14
j_gene: TRBJ1-2
d_gene: TRBD1
abundance: few
CDR3aa: CASSRTGEGYGYTF
CDR3nt: TGTGCCAGTTCCAGGACAGGGGAGGGCTATGGCTACACCTTC

v_gene: TRBV20-1
len: 17
j_gene: TRBJ2-1
d_gene: TRBD1
abundance: -
CDR3aa: CSAIFRTGQGSPDEQFF
CDR3nt: TGCAGTGCTATTTTCCGGACGGGACAGGGGTCTCCAGATGAGCAGTTCTTC

v_gene: TRBV9
len: 18
j_gene: TRBJ1-5
d_gene: -
abundance: -
CDR3aa: CASSVGTDSRGDIGPQHF
CDR3nt: TGTGCCAGCAGCGTGGGGACGGACAGCCGAGGGGATATTGGACCCCAGCATTTT

v_gene: TRBV5-1
len: 13
j_gene: TRBJ2-5
d_gene: -
abundance: many
CDR3aa: CARGFKYQETQYF
CDR3nt: TGCGCCAGGGGCTTCAAGTACCAAGAGACCCAGTACTTC

v_gene: TRBV7-2
len: 15
j_gene: TRBJ2-3
d_gene: TRBD2
abundance: many
CDR3aa: CASSWAGGPTDTQYF
CDR3nt: TGTGCCAGCAGCTGGGCGGGGGGACCGACAGATACGCAGTATTTT

v_gene: TRBV5-1
len: 13
j_gene: TRBJ2-7
d_gene: -
abundance: many
CDR3aa: CASSFDRFYEQYF
CDR3nt: TGCGCCAGCAGCTTTGACAGGTTCTACGAGCAGTACTTC

v_gene: TRBV12-3/TRBV12-4
len: 13
j_gene: TRBJ1-1
d_gene: -
abundance: -
CDR3aa: CASSLKASTEAFF
CDR3nt: TGTGCCAGCAGTTTGAAGGCGAGTACTGAAGCTTTCTTT

v_gene: TRBV12-3/TRBV12-4
len: 16
j_gene: TRBJ1-6
d_gene: -
abundance: few
CDR3aa: CASSPVTSSYNSPLHF
CDR3nt: TGTGCCAGCAGTCCCGTGACCAGCTCCTATAATTCACCCCTCCACTTT

v_gene: TRBV12-3/TRBV12-4
len: 15
j_gene: TRBJ1-2
d_gene: -
abundance: few
CDR3aa: CASSRGVGRAYGYTF
CDR3nt: TGTGCCAGCAGTAGGGGCGTGGGGAGAGCCTATGGCTACACCTTC

v_gene: TRBV6-6
len: 12
j_gene: TRBJ2-4
d_gene: -
abundance: -
CDR3aa: CASSYGENIQYF
CDR3nt: TGTGCCAGCAGTTACGGGGAAAACATTCAGTACTTC

v_gene: TRBV5-5
len: 14
j_gene: TRBJ2-2
d_gene: -
abundance: -
CDR3aa: CASSWDGNTGELFF
CDR3nt: TGTGCCAGCAGCTGGGACGGGAACACCGGGGAGCTGTTTTTT

v_gene: TRBV7-9
len: 15
j_gene: TRBJ1-4
d_gene: TRBD1
abundance: few
CDR3aa: CASSLATGGNEKLFF
CDR3nt: TGTGCCAGCAGCTTAGCGACAGGGGGAAATGAAAAACTGTTTTTT

v_gene: TRBV12-3/TRBV12-4
len: 13
j_gene: TRBJ2-7
d_gene: TRBD1
abundance: few
CDR3aa: CASRTGGVYEQYF
CDR3nt: TGTGCCAGCAGGACAGGGGGGGTTTACGAGCAGTACTTC

v_gene: TRBV7-2
len: 14
j_gene: TRBJ1-5
d_gene: -
abundance: many
CDR3aa: CASSSAGELQPQHF
CDR3nt: TGTGCCAGCAGCTCCGCCGGGGAACTACAGCCCCAGCATTTT

v_gene: TRBV29-1
len: 14
j_gene: TRBJ1-1
d_gene: TRBD1
abundance: -
CDR3aa: CSVEGGRGLRVTFF
CDR3nt: TGCAGCGTTGAAGGAGGCAGGGGGCTAAGGGTAACTTTCTTT

v_gene: TRBV4-2
len: 17
j_gene: TRBJ2-5
d_gene: TRBD2
abundance: many
CDR3aa: CASSQDLRGGRGETQYF
CDR3nt: TGTGCCAGCAGCCAAGATCTTCGCGGGGGGCGTGGAGAGACCCAGTACTTC

v_gene: TRBV29-1
len: 14
j_gene: TRBJ2-1
d_gene: -
abundance: once
CDR3aa: CSVEARGGTNEQFF
CDR3nt: TGCAGCGTTGAAGCCCGTGGGGGTACAAATGAGCAGTTCTTC

v_gene: TRBV4-3
len: 13
j_gene: TRBJ2-3
d_gene: -
abundance: once
CDR3aa: CASSQEIPGTQYF
CDR3nt: TGCGCCAGCAGCCAAGAAATCCCTGGTACGCAGTATTTT

v_gene: TRBV21-1
len: 13
j_gene: TRBJ2-3
d_gene: -
abundance: -
CDR3aa: CASSKRGCDTRYF
CDR3nt: TGTGCCAGCAGCAAGCGGGGATGCGATACGCGGTATTTT

v_gene: TRBV6-2/TRBV6-3
len: 12
j_gene: TRBJ2-7
d_gene: -
abundance: few
CDR3aa: CASSQGVSEQYF
CDR3nt: TGTGCCAGCAGTCAGGGCGTCTCCGAGCAGTACTTC

v_gene: TRBV4-2
len: 15
j_gene: TRBJ2-4
d_gene: TRBD1
abundance: -
CDR3aa: CASSQDGQARNIQYF
CDR3nt: TGTGCCAGCAGCCAAGATGGACAGGCACGGAACATTCAGTACTTC

v_gene: TRBV12-3/TRBV12-4
len: 12
j_gene: TRBJ1-5
d_gene: -
abundance: few
CDR3aa: CASSASIQPQHF
CDR3nt: TGTGCCAGCAGTGCCAGTATACAACCCCAGCATTTT

v_gene: TRBV15
len: 15
j_gene: TRBJ1-2
d_gene: -
abundance: -
CDR3aa: CATSRDRGQGYGYTF
CDR3nt: TGTGCCACCAGCAGAGATCGAGGGCAGGGTTATGGCTACACCTTC

v_gene: TRBV12-3/TRBV12-4
len: 14
j_gene: TRBJ2-3
d_gene: -
abundance: -
CDR3aa: CASSLTQIADTRYF
CDR3nt: TGTGCCAGCAGTTTAACCCAGATCGCAGATACGCGGTATTTT

v_gene: TRBV12-5
len: 12
j_gene: TRBJ2-1
d_gene: -
abundance: -
CDR3aa: CASGRKLNEQFF
CDR3nt: TGTGCTAGTGGCCGCAAATTAAATGAGCAGTTCTTC

v_gene: TRBV6-5
len: 13
j_gene: TRBJ2-1
d_gene: -
abundance: few
CDR3aa: CASSYSRDDEQFF
CDR3nt: TGTGCCAGCAGTTACTCGCGGGATGATGAGCAGTTCTTC

v_gene: TRBV25-1
len: 12
j_gene: TRBJ1-2
d_gene: -
abundance: few
CDR3aa: CASSELPGGYTF
CDR3nt: TGTGCCAGCAGTGAACTTCCTGGCGGCTACACCTTC

v_gene: TRBV10-3
len: 12
j_gene: TRBJ2-3
d_gene: -
abundance: -
CDR3aa: CAISDYPDTQYF
CDR3nt: TGTGCCATCAGTGACTACCCGGATACGCAGTATTTT

v_gene: TRBV5-1
len: 17
j_gene: TRBJ2-3
d_gene: TRBD2
abundance: -
CDR3aa: CTSSLVGAGGFTDTQYF
CDR3nt: TGCACCAGCAGCTTGGTTGGAGCGGGGGGATTCACAGATACGCAGTATTTT

v_gene: TRBV20-1
len: 13
j_gene: TRBJ1-2
d_gene: -
abundance: many
CDR3aa: CSARPGTSYGYTF
CDR3nt: TGCAGTGCTAGGCCCGGGACATCGTATGGCTACACCTTC

v_gene: TRBV5-1
len: 17
j_gene: TRBJ2-7
d_gene: TRBD1
abundance: few
CDR3aa: CASSLSSNRGDLYEQYF
CDR3nt: TGCGCCAGCAGCCTTAGTAGTAACAGGGGCGATCTCTACGAGCAGTACTTC

v_gene: TRBV12-3/TRBV12-4
len: 15
j_gene: TRBJ1-2
d_gene: -
abundance: few
CDR3aa: CASRPDRYLPWGYTF
CDR3nt: TGTGCCAGCAGACCCGACAGATACCTGCCGTGGGGCTACACCTTC

v_gene: TRBV7-9
len: 13
j_gene: TRBJ1-1
d_gene: -
abundance: few
CDR3aa: CASGGQLNTEAFF
CDR3nt: TGTGCCAGCGGGGGGCAGCTGAACACTGAAGCTTTCTTT

v_gene: TRBV6-6
len: 15
j_gene: TRBJ1-1
d_gene: TRBD1
abundance: -
CDR3aa: CASSDTGQGSTEAFF
CDR3nt: TGTGCCAGCAGCGATACCGGACAGGGGAGCACTGAAGCTTTCTTT

v_gene: TRBV12-3/TRBV12-4
len: 16
j_gene: TRBJ1-4
d_gene: TRBD1
abundance: -
CDR3aa: CASSYPTGTANEKLFF
CDR3nt: TGTGCCAGCAGTTACCCAACCGGGACAGCTAATGAAAAACTGTTTTTT

v_gene: TRBV7-9
len: 14
j_gene: TRBJ2-5
d_gene: TRBD1
abundance: few
CDR3aa: CASSRPGQGVAQYF
CDR3nt: TGTGCCAGCAGCAGACCGGGACAGGGTGTCGCCCAGTACTTC

v_gene: TRBV20-1
len: 18
j_gene: TRBJ1-5
d_gene: -
abundance: -
CDR3aa: CSARDEAGDLGGNQPQHF
CDR3nt: TGCAGTGCTAGAGATGAGGCAGGCGACCTCGGGGGCAATCAGCCCCAGCATTTT

v_gene: TRBV4-3
len: 17
j_gene: TRBJ2-7
d_gene: TRBD2
abundance: few
CDR3aa: CASSQEDSAGGYNEQYF
CDR3nt: TGCGCCAGCAGCCAAGAAGACTCTGCGGGGGGCTACAATGAGCAGTACTTC

v_gene: TRBV28
len: 13
j_gene: TRBJ2-1
d_gene: -
abundance: few
CDR3aa: CASSPPDYNEQFF
CDR3nt: TGTGCCAGCAGCCCACCTGACTACAATGAGCAGTTCTTC

v_gene: TRBV5-1
len: 15
j_gene: TRBJ1-1
d_gene: TRBD1
abundance: few
CDR3aa: CASSLANPTGAEAFF
CDR3nt: TGCGCCAGCAGCTTGGCAAACCCTACAGGGGCTGAAGCTTTCTTT

v_gene: TRBV9
len: 15
j_gene: TRBJ2-7
d_gene: -
abundance: -
CDR3aa: CASSVVGGPGGEQYF
CDR3nt: TGTGCCAGCAGCGTAGTGGGGGGGCCTGGAGGCGAGCAGTACTTC